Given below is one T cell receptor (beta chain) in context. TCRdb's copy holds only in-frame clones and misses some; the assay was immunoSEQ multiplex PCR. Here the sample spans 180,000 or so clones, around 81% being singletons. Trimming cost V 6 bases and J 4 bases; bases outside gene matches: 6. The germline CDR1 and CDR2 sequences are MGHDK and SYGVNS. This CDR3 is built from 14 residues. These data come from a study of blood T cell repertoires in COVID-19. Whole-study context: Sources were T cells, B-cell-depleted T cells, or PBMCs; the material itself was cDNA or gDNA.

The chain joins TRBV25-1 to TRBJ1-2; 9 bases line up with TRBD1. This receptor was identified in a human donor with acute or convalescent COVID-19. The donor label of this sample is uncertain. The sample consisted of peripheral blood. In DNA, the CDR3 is TGTGCCAGCAGCTGGGGACAGGGAGCCTATGGCTACACCTTC. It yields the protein CASSWGQGAYGYTF.